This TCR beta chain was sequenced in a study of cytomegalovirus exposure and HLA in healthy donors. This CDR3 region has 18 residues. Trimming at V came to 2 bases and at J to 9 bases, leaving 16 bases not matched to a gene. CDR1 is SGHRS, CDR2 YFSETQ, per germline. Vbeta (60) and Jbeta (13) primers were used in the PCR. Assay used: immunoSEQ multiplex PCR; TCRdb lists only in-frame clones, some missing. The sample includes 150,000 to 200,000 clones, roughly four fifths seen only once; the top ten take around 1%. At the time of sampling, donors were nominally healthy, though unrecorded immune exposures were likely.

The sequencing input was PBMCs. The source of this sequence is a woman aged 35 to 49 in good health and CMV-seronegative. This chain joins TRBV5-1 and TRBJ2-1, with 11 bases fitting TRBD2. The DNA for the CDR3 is TGCGCCAGCAGCTTTCTTCCCCCTCTAGCGGGAGGTTCAGGTGAGCAGTTCTTC. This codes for CASSFLPPLAGGSGEQFF.